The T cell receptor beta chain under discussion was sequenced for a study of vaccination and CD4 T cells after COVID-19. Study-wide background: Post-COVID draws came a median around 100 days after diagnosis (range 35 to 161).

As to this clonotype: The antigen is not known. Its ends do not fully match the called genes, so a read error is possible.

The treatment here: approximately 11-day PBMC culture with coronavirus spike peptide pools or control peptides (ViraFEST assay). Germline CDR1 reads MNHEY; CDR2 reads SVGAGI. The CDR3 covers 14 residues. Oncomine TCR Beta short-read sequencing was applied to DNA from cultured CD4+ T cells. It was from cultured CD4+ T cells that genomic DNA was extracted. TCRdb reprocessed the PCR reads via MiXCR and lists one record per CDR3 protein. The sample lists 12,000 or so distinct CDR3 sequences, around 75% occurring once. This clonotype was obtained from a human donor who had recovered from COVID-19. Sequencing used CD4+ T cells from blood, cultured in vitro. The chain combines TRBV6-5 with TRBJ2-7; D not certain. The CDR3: CASSYVAPSDEQYF. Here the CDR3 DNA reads TGTGCCAGCAGTTACGTCGCCCCCTCCGACGAGCAGTACTTC.